These 30 T cell receptor beta chains share one sample of origin, sequenced in a study of control samples from healthy donors and cancer patients. Profiled with immunoSEQ multiplex PCR; TCRdb holds only in-frame clones, not every one. The repertoire includes under 200,000 clones, 90% to 95% of them detected once, and about 1.4% sits in the top ten. Input material: blood. These receptors were obtained from a woman in her 30s in good health.

V gene TRBV4-3 combines with J gene TRBJ1-5, with 9 bases lining up with TRBD1. Germline CDR1 and CDR2: LGHNA and YSLEER. The trim removed 4 bases at V and 1 base at J, leaving 11 bases unmatched. CDR3 size: 18 residues. DNA for the CDR3: TGCGCCAGCAGCCGTTCCCTACAGGGGGCCTCGAGCAATCAGCCCCAGCATTTT. Translation gives CASSRSLQGASSNQPQHF.

The V gene is TRBV25-1, the J gene TRBJ1-4; the match to TRBD1 covers 7 bases. Germline V gives CDR1 MGHDK, CDR2 SYGVNS. V was pared by 1 base and J by 5 bases, with 7 bases of the junction left unmatched. CDR3 length: 16 residues. CDR3 residues: CASSESQGVLNEKLFF. Written as DNA, the CDR3 is TGTGCCAGCAGTGAATCCCAGGGGGTGCTCAATGAAAAACTGTTTTTT. The full variable domain, with the rest looked up from reference TRBV25-1 and TRBJ1-4, is EADIYQTPRYLVIGTGKKITLECSQTMGHDKMYWYQQDPGMELHLIHYSYGVNSTEKGDLSSESTVSRIRTEHFPLTLESARPSHTSQYLCASSESQGVLNEKLFFGSGTQLSVL.

The chain has TRBV9 and TRBJ2-1; 11 nucleotides agree with TRBD2. Germline CDR1 is SGDLS and CDR2 is YYNGEE. There are 16 residues in the CDR3. With 0 bases clipped from V and 6 bases from J, the junction kept 5 bases outside the gene matches. In DNA, the CDR3 is TGTGCCAGCAGCGTAGGTCATAGCGGGGGGGCCAATGAGCAGTTCTTC. This translates into CASSVGHSGGANEQFF.

The chain employs TRBV6-2 or TRBV6-3 and TRBJ2-4; D is perhaps TRBD2 (5 bases). V shed 0 bases and J shed 0 bases, with 9 bases lying between them. The CDR3 loop spans 16 amino acids. From germline, CDR1 is MNHEY and CDR2 SVGEGT. CDR3 bases: TGTGCCAGCAGTTACTCGAGGGCCGTAGCCAAAAACATTCAGTACTTC. This codes for CASSYSRAVAKNIQYF.

The chain combines TRBV9 with TRBJ1-1; D unclear. This CDR3 is 13 amino acids long. V was clipped by 3 bases and J by 1 base, with 7 bases between them. The germline gives CDR1 SGDLS, CDR2 YYNGEE. DNA of the CDR3: TGTGCCAGCAGCGGACGGGAGAACACTGAAGCTTTCTTT. Its translation is CASSGRENTEAFF. Full variable domain (outside the CDR3, taken from reference TRBV9 and TRBJ1-1): DSGVTQTPKHLITATGQRVTLRCSPRSGDLSVYWYQQSLDQGLQFLIQYYNGEERAKGNILERFSAQQFPDLHSELNLSSLELGDSALYFCASSGRENTEAFFGQGTRLTVV.

The chain carries TRBV5-6 and TRBJ1-1, with D uncertain. The CDR3 contains 12 residues. CDR1 SGHDT and CDR2 YYEEEE come from the germline V gene. The germline V and J ends were trimmed by 2 bases and 8 bases, with 10 bases remaining between them. The CDR3 loop reads CASSFRSGEAFF. DNA for the CDR3: TGTGCCAGCAGCTTTCGTTCTGGAGAAGCTTTCTTT.

This chain joins TRBV24-1 and TRBJ2-1; D not resolved. V shed 4 bases and J shed 9 bases, with 12 bases lying between them. The germline V gene encodes CDR1 KGHDR and CDR2 SFDVKD. The CDR3 contains 13 residues. The CDR3 protein is CATSDPPFSEQFF. The CDR3, as DNA: TGTGCCACCAGTGACCCCCCCTTTTCTGAGCAGTTCTTC.

The chain employs TRBV6-2 or TRBV6-3 and TRBJ1-1; D ambiguous. The germline V gene encodes CDR1 MNHEY and CDR2 SVGEGT. The CDR3 consists of 14 residues. The V end was cut by 2 bases, the J end by 2 bases, with 9 bases between. DNA of the CDR3: TGTGCCAGCAGTTACCACGACAAAAACACTGAAGCTTTCTTT. It codes for CASSYHDKNTEAFF.

This chain joins TRBV6-6 and TRBJ1-3, with D possibly being TRBD1 (6 bases). The CDR3 sequence is 13 residues long. Looked up from germline, CDR1 is MNHNY and CDR2 is SVGAGI (reference sequence). V lost 6 bases to trimming and J lost 4 bases, with 10 bases between them. This CDR3 reads CASSPGVGNTIYF. In DNA, the CDR3 is TGTGCCAGCAGCCCAGGGGTAGGAAACACCATATATTTT.

This chain uses TRBV6-1 with TRBJ1-4; maybe TRBD1 (5 bases). This CDR3 is 14 amino acids long. Germline V gene data show CDR1 as MNHNS and CDR2 as SASEGT. The ends were cut back, 3 bases at V and 3 bases at J, with 8 bases in the middle. The CDR3 DNA reads as TGTGCCAGCAGTGACAGGGATTCTAATGAAAAACTGTTTTTT. Translating gives CASSDRDSNEKLFF.

This chain uses TRBV29-1 with TRBJ1-1, with a weak D call TRBD1 (5 bases). This CDR3 region has 11 residues. Germline CDR1 is SQVTM and CDR2 is ANQGSEA. The V end was cut by 5 bases, the J end by 1 base, with 5 bases between. CDR3 DNA: TGCAGCGTTCAGGGGAACACTGAAGCTTTCTTT. Translating gives CSVQGNTEAFF.

This chain joins TRBV7-9 and TRBJ1-2; D gene ambiguous. CDR3 length: 14 amino acids. Deletions cut 2 bases from V and 0 bases from J, with 7 bases between. Germline CDR1 is SEHNR and CDR2 is FQNEAQ (reference sequence). CDR3 in DNA: TGTGCCAGCAGCTTATCCGCGACTAACTATGGCTACACCTTC. This encodes CASSLSATNYGYTF.

This clone was seen a handful of times. The chain is built from TRBV3-1 (or the pseudogene TRBV3-2) and TRBJ2-2, with D possibly TRBD2 on 6 matching bases. Germline V gene sequence: CDR1 LGHDT, CDR2 YNNKEL (reference sequence). CDR3 length equals 16 residues. V was cut by 2 bases and J by 2 bases, with 12 bases left in between. CDR3 sequence: CASSQYSGANTGELFF. CDR3 coding DNA: TGTGCCAGCAGCCAATATAGCGGAGCTAACACCGGGGAGCTGTTTTTT.

The chain links TRBV7-9 to TRBJ2-5; the D gene is possibly TRBD1 (5 bases). CDR1 is SEHNR, CDR2 FQNEAQ, per germline (reference sequence). This CDR3 has 14 amino acids. V lost 1 base to trimming and J lost 5 bases, with 11 bases between them. CDR3: CASSLGTGSETQYF. The CDR3 bases are TGTGCCAGCAGCTTAGGCACAGGTTCGGAGACCCAGTACTTC. Variable domain in full (rest from reference TRBV7-9 and TRBJ2-5): DTGVSQNPRHKITKRGQNVTFRCDPISEHNRLYWYRQTLGQGPEFLTYFQNEAQLEKSRLLSDRFSAERPKGSFSTLEIQRTEQGDSAMYLCASSLGTGSETQYFGPGTRLLVL.

The J gene is TRBJ1-3, the V gene TRBV25-1; TRBD1 agrees at 8 bases. The V and J ends lost 0 bases and 4 bases, in that order; junction bases with no gene match: 2. Germline CDR1 and CDR2: MGHDK and SYGVNS. This CDR3 has 15 residues. CDR3 amino acids: CASSEYGTGGNTIYF. The CDR3 DNA reads as TGTGCCAGCAGTGAATATGGGACAGGAGGAAACACCATATATTTT.

The J gene is TRBJ2-7, the V gene TRBV10-3; perhaps D is TRBD1 or TRBD2 (5 bases each). V was clipped by 8 bases and J by 3 bases, with 14 bases between them. CDR3 length: 13 amino acids. Germline CDR1 ENHRY, CDR2 SYGVKD. The CDR3 DNA is TGTGCCATCCGTAGGGACGGGGACTACGAGCAGTACTTC. It specifies CAIRRDGDYEQYF.

Here the CDR3 DNA reads TGTGCCAGCAGCTTAGGGGCAGGGGGGAGCACTGAAGCTTTCTTT. Encoded protein: CASSLGAGGSTEAFF. The chain is built from TRBV7-9 and TRBJ1-1; 7 bases match TRBD1. J was trimmed by 4 bases and V by 1 base; bases with no gene match: 6. The CDR3 spans 15 residues. Germline V gene sequence: CDR1 SEHNR, CDR2 FQNEAQ (reference sequence).

V and J are TRBV7-9 and TRBJ2-2, with 10 bases fitting TRBD2. V gave up 7 bases and J gave up 4 bases; unmatched junction bases: 9. Germline V CDR1 and CDR2: SEHNR, FQNEAQ (reference sequence). CDR3 length equals 16 residues. The CDR3 coding sequence is TGTGCCAGCAACCCCAGCGGGGGGGCAAGCACCGGGGAGCTGTTTTTT. Its translation is CASNPSGGASTGELFF.

This clone appeared a few times. The J gene is TRBJ2-1, the V gene TRBV5-1, with D uncertain. With 4 bases removed from V and 5 bases from J, the gap between germline ends came to 7 bases. There are 12 residues in the CDR3. CDR1 SGHRS and CDR2 YFSETQ come from the germline V gene. The CDR3 region is CASSRTNNEQFF. For the CDR3, the DNA is TGCGCCAGCAGCCGGACCAACAATGAGCAGTTCTTC.

This chain joins TRBV30 and TRBJ2-3; 8 nucleotides agree with TRBD2. CDR3 length equals 14 residues. Germline CDR1 GTSNPN, CDR2 SVGIG (reference sequence). Losses at the gene ends were 0 bases for V and 2 bases for J; bases not matched to a gene: 1. DNA for the CDR3: TGTGCCTGGAGTGTTAGCGGGATCACAGATACGCAGTATTTT. Translating it yields CAWSVSGITDTQYF.

Regarding this clone: The sample contains more than one DNA sequence encoding this CDR3. V and J are TRBV4-2 and TRBJ2-3; D is uncertain. V was cut by 0 bases and J by 2 bases, with 9 bases left in between. Germline V gives CDR1 LGHNA, CDR2 YNFKEQ. The CDR3 runs 15 residues. In DNA form, the CDR3 reads TGTGCCAGCAGCCAAGATGGCCGGTACACAGATACGCAGTATTTT. Its translation is CASSQDGRYTDTQYF.

The chain employs TRBV29-1 and TRBJ1-2; no clear D. Looked up from germline, CDR1 is SQVTM and CDR2 is ANQGSEA. Trimming took off 4 bases at V and 8 bases at J, with 14 bases between the two ends. This CDR3 region has 12 residues. The CDR3 spells CSVAEGRRGYTF. CDR3 nucleotides: TGCAGCGTTGCGGAGGGTAGAAGGGGCTACACCTTC.

This rearrangement joins TRBV2 to TRBJ2-1; 14 nucleotides line up with TRBD2. The CDR3 is 18 residues long. Unmatched junction bases numbered 13, after V lost 3 bases and J lost 9 bases. CDR1 and CDR2 from the germline V gene are SNHLY and FYNNEI. CDR3 region: CASSDVRGTSGSRGEQFF. CDR3 in DNA: TGTGCCAGCAGTGATGTCAGGGGGACTAGCGGGAGTAGGGGTGAGCAGTTCTTC.

The J gene is TRBJ1-6, the V gene TRBV18; maybe TRBD1 (5 bases). The CDR3 sequence is 15 residues long. V lost 2 bases, J lost 7 bases, and 12 bases lay in between. Germline lookup yields CDR1 KGHSH and CDR2 LQKENI. CDR3 sequence (DNA): TGTGCCAGCTCACCAGGTGACAGAGAGAATTCACCCCTCCACTTT. The encoded protein is CASSPGDRENSPLHF.

V gene TRBV29-1 combines with J gene TRBJ1-1; unclear D gene. There are 8 residues in the CDR3. V was trimmed by 5 bases and J by 14 bases, leaving 9 bases between them. From germline, CDR1 is SQVTM and CDR2 ANQGSEA. CDR3 DNA: TGCAGCGTTATCGGGCCCTTCTTT. Amino acid sequence: CSVIGPFF. Combining the CDR3 with reference TRBV29-1 and TRBJ1-1 gives the whole variable domain SAVISQKPSRDICQRGTSLTIQCQVDSQVTMMFWYRQQPGQSLTLIATANQGSEATYESGFVIDKFPISRPNLTFSTLTVSNMSPEDSSIYLCSVIGPFFGQGTRLTVV.

V and J are TRBV19 and TRBJ2-7; unclear D gene. From germline, CDR1 is LNHDA and CDR2 SQIVND (reference sequence). The V end lost 3 bases, the J end lost 0 bases, and 9 bases lay between the germline ends. The length of the CDR3 is 14 residues. The CDR3 DNA reads as TGTGCCAGTAGTATCGTGGCAGGCTCCTACGAGCAGTACTTC. Translating gives CASSIVAGSYEQYF.

The chain joins TRBV2 to TRBJ2-7; 7 bases fit TRBD2. The CDR3 covers 14 residues. With V trimmed by 6 bases and J by 0 bases, 5 bases remained unmatched. Germline lookup yields CDR1 SNHLY and CDR2 FYNNEI. The chain's CDR3 is CASRHGGNSYEQYF. CDR3 nucleotide sequence: TGTGCCAGCAGACACGGGGGGAACTCCTACGAGCAGTACTTC.

The V and J genes are TRBV27 and TRBJ2-7; TRBD2 aligns across 11 bases. V gave up 6 bases and J gave up 0 bases; unmatched junction bases: 4. The CDR3 loop spans 15 amino acids. Germline V lookup: CDR1 MNHEY, CDR2 SMNVEV (reference sequence). In DNA form, the CDR3 reads TGTGCCAGCAGCCCCACTAGCGGGAGCTCCTACGAGCAGTACTTC. This encodes CASSPTSGSSYEQYF.

The chain links TRBV6-5 to TRBJ1-1; 8 nucleotides match TRBD1. The CDR3 consists of 13 residues. Germline V gene data show CDR1 as MNHEY and CDR2 as SVGAGI. Unmatched junction bases numbered 2, after V lost 8 bases and J lost 0 bases. CDR3 region: CASLGQVNTEAFF. CDR3 DNA sequence: TGTGCCAGCTTGGGACAGGTGAACACTGAAGCTTTCTTT.

The CDR3 DNA follows: TGTGCCACCAGCACCCGGGTCATTGAGACCCAGTACTTC. This encodes CATSTRVIETQYF. The chain is built from TRBV15 and TRBJ2-5; D is unresolved. Germline CDR1 reads LNHNV; CDR2 reads YYDKDF (reference sequence). Trimming shortened V by 4 bases and J by 5 bases, and 11 bases separated the two germline ends. The CDR3 loop spans 13 amino acids.